The TCR beta chain under discussion was sequenced for a study of graft-versus-host responses after intestinal transplantation. V lost 2 bases, J lost 2 bases, and 13 bases lay in between. This CDR3 contains 15 residues. CDR1 MNHNY and CDR2 SVGAGI come from the germline V gene (reference sequence). Sequencing used immunoSEQ multiplex PCR; TCRdb keeps in-frame clones, though not all of them. This table holds 13,000 or so clones, about 36% found once. The chain combines TRBV6-6 with TRBJ2-7; D may be TRBD1 (6 bases). The clonotype was recovered from a human patient who received an intestinal transplant. The sample consisted of alloreactive CD4+ T cells from a mixed lymphocyte reaction culture, taken before intestinal transplant. Subset here: CFSE-low proliferating T cells sorted from roughly six-day pre-transplant mixed lymphocyte reaction (GvH or HvG direction). CDR3 DNA sequence: TGTGCCAGCAGTTACACCCGGGACACGGCCTACGAGCAGTACTTC. Translated, it gives CASSYTRDTAYEQYF.